This entry lists 18 T cell receptor beta chains sequenced from one sample in a study of cytomegalovirus exposure and HLA in healthy donors (dated by TCRdb to about 2017). Libraries were built with the immunoSEQ multiplex PCR assay. The multiplex PCR relied on a mix of 60 forward primers for TCR Vbeta segments and 13 reverse primers for TCR Jbeta segments. TCRdb re-hosts the immuneACCESS table, in-frame sequences only. Its copies lack some clones; in the studies checked, an unresolved V gene accounts for under half of them, and the cause for the rest is not known. In this sample the table shows roughly 120,000 clones, about 74% of which occur a single time. Jointly, the top ten make up less than 5% of the sample. Sequenced: PBMCs. These receptors were collected from a woman in her 50s in good health and CMV-seropositive.

In this sample, this clone turned up a few times. This sequence joins TRBV15 and TRBJ2-7; 8 bases are a match to TRBD1. There are 14 residues in the CDR3. Germline V gene lookup returns CDR1 LNHNV and CDR2 YYDKDF (reference sequence). With V trimmed by 1 base and J by 6 bases, 5 bases remained unmatched. CDR3 sequence: CATSRGGQGGEQYF. CDR3 coding DNA: TGTGCCACCAGCAGAGGTGGACAGGGAGGCGAGCAGTACTTC.

The gene calls are TRBV2 and TRBJ2-5, with D possibly being TRBD1 (6 bases). The CDR3 has 14 amino acids. V lost 4 bases, J lost 4 bases, and 13 bases lay in between. CDR1 and CDR2 from the germline V gene are SNHLY and FYNNEI. CDR3 DNA sequence: TGTGCCAGCAGTGGAACAGGGCAGGTAGAGACCCAGTACTTC. It specifies CASSGTGQVETQYF.

Here the CDR3 reads CASSLEGRGHGQYF. In DNA form, the CDR3 reads TGCGCCAGCAGCTTGGAGGGTCGGGGTCATGGGCAGTACTTC. The V gene is TRBV5-1, the J gene TRBJ2-7, with a possible D match to TRBD2 (5 bases). The V gene lost 0 bases and the J gene lost 9 bases, with 16 bases spanning the gap. This CDR3 has 14 residues. Germline CDR1 SGHRS, CDR2 YFSETQ.

A single count supports this clone. The V gene is TRBV27, the J gene TRBJ2-1, with 14 bases fitting TRBD2. This CDR3 is 16 amino acids long. Germline lookup yields CDR1 MNHEY and CDR2 SMNVEV (reference sequence). With V trimmed by 5 bases and J by 8 bases, 8 bases remained unmatched. CDR3: CASSTGLAGVVYEQFF. CDR3 DNA sequence: TGTGCCAGCAGTACGGGACTAGCGGGGGTGGTCTATGAGCAGTTCTTC.

In the case of this clone: A read error may produce the germline difference seen at one junction end. The chain employs TRBV6-5 and TRBJ1-5; D is uncertain. Germline V CDR1 and CDR2: MNHEY, SVGAGI. The CDR3 loop spans 13 amino acids. Here the CDR3 DNA reads TGTACCAGCAGTTACTCTTTAGGCGGGCCCCAGCATTTT. Its translation is CTSSYSLGGPQHF.

This clone came up once. At one end the junction does not follow the germline gene, possibly because of a read error. The chain links TRBV7-9 to TRBJ1-4; 7 nucleotides agree with TRBD1. CDR1 and CDR2 (germline): SEHNR, FQNEAQ (reference sequence). The length of the CDR3 is 16 residues. As DNA, the CDR3 is TGTTCCAGCAGCCCGCGACAGGGAGCAACTAATGAAAAACTGTTTTTT. Translation: CSSSPRQGATNEKLFF.

The chain links TRBV5-6 to TRBJ2-5; 7 bases match TRBD1. Germline assignment: CDR1 SGHDT and CDR2 YYEEEE. V lost 4 bases to trimming and J lost 7 bases; unmatched junction nucleotides: 7. This CDR3 is 13 amino acids long. Here the CDR3 reads CASSATGAGTQYF. The CDR3 DNA reads TGTGCCAGCAGCGCCACAGGGGCGGGGACCCAGTACTTC.

The rearrangement joins TRBV28 to TRBJ1-6; D ambiguous. Per the germline V gene, CDR1 is MDHEN and CDR2 is SYDVKM. The CDR3 loop spans 12 amino acids. V gave up 5 bases and J gave up 3 bases, with 2 bases separating them. CDR3 sequence reads: CASSHYNSPLHF. Here the CDR3 DNA reads TGTGCCAGCAGTCACTATAATTCACCCCTCCACTTT.

The rearrangement uses TRBV7-8 and TRBJ1-1, with a tentative D call TRBD1 (5 bases). This CDR3 has 12 residues. Germline V gene data show CDR1 as SGHVS and CDR2 as FQNEAQ. Deletions cut 5 bases from V and 4 bases from J, with 8 bases between. This chain's CDR3 is CASSTDSTEAFF. CDR3 DNA sequence: TGTGCCAGCAGCACAGACAGCACTGAAGCTTTCTTT.

The J gene is TRBJ1-1, the V gene TRBV7-3; D not certain. Germline assignment: CDR1 SGHTA and CDR2 FQGTGA. The CDR3 contains 14 residues. V dropped 5 bases and J dropped 4 bases, with 14 bases sitting between them. As DNA, the CDR3 is TGTGCCAGCAGCCCGCATACCCTGAGCACTGAAGCTTTCTTT. This translates into CASSPHTLSTEAFF.

This chain joins TRBV2 and TRBJ1-1; D perhaps matches TRBD1 (6 bases). This CDR3 is 16 amino acids long. Germline CDR1 SNHLY, CDR2 FYNNEI. Trimming stripped 5 bases from V and 2 bases from J, with 18 bases between. The DNA of the CDR3 is TGTGCCAGCAGTCGGGGGGCCCGCGTTCTAAACACTGAAGCTTTCTTT. Translated: CASSRGARVLNTEAFF.

The chain is built from TRBV6-6 and TRBJ2-2, with D possibly TRBD1 on 6 matching bases. The germline gives CDR1 MNHNY, CDR2 SVGAGI (reference sequence). The CDR3 consists of 13 residues. V shed 6 bases and J shed 6 bases, with 11 bases lying between them. The DNA of the CDR3 is TGTGCCAGCAGCCCAGGACAGCCCGGGGAGCTGTTTTTT. The encoded protein is CASSPGQPGELFF.

This rearrangement joins TRBV7-6 to TRBJ2-3; D may be TRBD2 (6 bases). The CDR3 loop spans 14 amino acids. V was clipped by 4 bases and J by 4 bases, with 12 bases between them. From germline, CDR1 is SGHVS and CDR2 FNYEAQ. CDR3 coding DNA: TGTGCCAGCAGCTCGGGGGTCGGGGCAGATACGCAGTATTTT. Residues: CASSSGVGADTQYF. The entire variable domain, with the rest obtained from reference TRBV7-6 and TRBJ2-3, is as follows: GAGVSQSPRYKVTKRGQDVALRCDPISGHVSLYWYRQALGQGPEFLTYFNYEAQQDKSGLPNDRFSAERPEGSISTLTIQRTEQRDSAMYRCASSSGVGADTQYFGPGTRLTVL.

This chain connects TRBV11-2 to TRBJ2-1, with TRBD1 matching over 11 bases. Germline V CDR1 and CDR2: SGHAT, FQNNGV. CDR3 size: 15 residues. The V and J ends lost 5 bases and 3 bases, in that order; junction bases with no gene match: 3. In DNA form, the CDR3 reads TGTGCCAGCAGCATGGGACAGGGGGGCTACAATGAGCAGTTCTTC. It specifies CASSMGQGGYNEQFF.

This rearrangement joins TRBV6-5 to TRBJ1-2; the D gene is possibly TRBD1 (5 bases). Trimming left V 0 bases short and J 5 bases short, with 16 bases between. This CDR3 is 16 amino acids long. The germline CDR1 and CDR2 sequences are MNHEY and SVGAGI. CDR3 loop: CASSYSMAGEAYGYTF. The DNA for the CDR3 is TGTGCCAGCAGTTACTCGATGGCGGGGGAAGCATATGGCTACACCTTC.

The chain links TRBV14 to TRBJ2-5, with 9 bases lining up with TRBD1. CDR3 size: 14 residues. Germline CDR1 SGHDN, CDR2 FVKESK. V trimming: 1 base; J trimming: 4 bases; junction bases outside the gene matches: 1. This chain's CDR3 is CASSQVDRGETQYF. The DNA for the CDR3 is TGTGCCAGCAGCCAAGTGGACAGGGGAGAGACCCAGTACTTC.

This clone has more than one count but fewer than ten. J is TRBJ1-6 and V is TRBV27; 7 bases align to TRBD1. Trimming cost V 6 bases and J 8 bases; bases outside gene matches: 7. Per germline, CDR1 MNHEY and CDR2 SMNVEV (reference sequence). The CDR3 runs to 14 residues. Written as DNA, the CDR3 is TGTGCCAGCAGACAAGGACAGGTCCATTCACCCCTCCACTTT. It specifies CASRQGQVHSPLHF.

The V and J genes are TRBV14 and TRBJ2-7; D unclear. V was trimmed by 4 bases and J by 2 bases, leaving 12 bases between them. Germline lookup yields CDR1 SGHDN and CDR2 FVKESK. This CDR3 comprises 14 residues. In nucleotides, the CDR3 is TGTGCCAGCAGCCCCTCGACAAAGGCCTACGAGCAGTACTTC. This codes for CASSPSTKAYEQYF.